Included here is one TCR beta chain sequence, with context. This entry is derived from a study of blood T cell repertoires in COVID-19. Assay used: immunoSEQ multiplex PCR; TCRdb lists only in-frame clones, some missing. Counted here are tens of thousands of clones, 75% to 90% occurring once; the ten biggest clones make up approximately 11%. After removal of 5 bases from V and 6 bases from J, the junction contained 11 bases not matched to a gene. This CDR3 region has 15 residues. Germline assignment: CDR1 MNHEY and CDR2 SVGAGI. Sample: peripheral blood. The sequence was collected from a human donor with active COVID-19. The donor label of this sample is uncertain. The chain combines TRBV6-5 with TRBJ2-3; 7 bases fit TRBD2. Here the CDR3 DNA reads TGTGCCAGCAGTCACGCCGGGCGGGAGCTGGATACGCAGTATTTT. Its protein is CASSHAGRELDTQYF.